Listed here are 25 T cell receptor beta chains from one sample, sequenced in a study of cytomegalovirus exposure and HLA in healthy donors. In the PCR, 60 Vbeta and 13 Jbeta primers were used. Sequencing used immunoSEQ multiplex PCR; TCRdb keeps in-frame clones, though not all of them. The sample records about 120,000 clones, over 75% being singletons. Sequencing was done on a sample of PBMCs. The receptor set was obtained from a woman younger than 35 in good health and CMV-seronegative.

V and J are TRBV28 and TRBJ2-1; a weak D match, TRBD1 (5 bases). Trimming removed 6 bases from V and 5 bases from J, with 20 bases in between. This CDR3 has 16 residues. Germline CDR1 MDHEN, CDR2 SYDVKM. The CDR3 DNA reads as TGTGCCAGCAGCCCCTCCCGGAAGGGGTGGAACAATGAGCAGTTCTTC. Its translation: CASSPSRKGWNNEQFF. The full variable domain, with the rest looked up from reference TRBV28 and TRBJ2-1, is DVKVTQSSRYLVKRTGEKVFLECVQDMDHENMFWYRQDPGLGLRLIYFSYDVKMKEKGDIPEGYSVSREKKERFSLILESASTNQTSMYLCASSPSRKGWNNEQFFGPGTRLTVL.

This clone was seen more than once but under ten times. This chain links TRBV7-2 with TRBJ1-1; D is perhaps TRBD1 (6 bases). The ends were cut back, 0 bases at V and 1 base at J, with 9 bases in the middle. The CDR3 runs 15 residues. Germline CDR1 reads SGHTA; CDR2 reads FQGNSA. CDR3 region: CASSLAGTRNTEAFF. CDR3 bases: TGTGCCAGCAGCTTAGCCGGGACAAGGAACACTGAAGCTTTCTTT.

V is TRBV27 and J is TRBJ1-4; no clear D. The CDR3 contains 13 residues. The germline V and J ends were trimmed by 3 bases and 8 bases, with 10 bases remaining between them. Germline assignment: CDR1 MNHEY and CDR2 SMNVEV (reference sequence). CDR3 region: CASSFKASEKLFF. The CDR3 DNA follows: TGTGCCAGCAGTTTTAAAGCGTCCGAAAAACTGTTTTTT.

The chain is built from TRBV11-2 and TRBJ2-7, with D possibly TRBD2 on 6 matching bases. Trimming shortened V by 8 bases and J by 4 bases, and 18 bases separated the two germline ends. Germline V gene lookup returns CDR1 SGHAT and CDR2 FQNNGV. The CDR3 runs to 14 residues. The CDR3 sequence: CASGPRGLNYEQYF. The CDR3 DNA sequence: TGTGCCAGCGGACCTAGGGGACTTAATTACGAGCAGTACTTC.

On this clone itself: Its ends do not fully match the called genes, so a read error is possible. J is TRBJ1-1 and V is TRBV7-2; the D gene is possibly TRBD1 (6 bases). The CDR3 has 12 residues. Germline assignment: CDR1 SGHTA and CDR2 FQGNSA. The DNA of the CDR3 is TGTGCCAGCAGCCTAGTGGGGACAAGACTCGACTTT. As protein: CASSLVGTRLDF.

This clone was observed a handful of times. This chain links TRBV14 with TRBJ2-1, with 9 bases matching TRBD2. V lost 1 base to trimming and J lost 8 bases; unmatched junction nucleotides: 6. The CDR3 extends over 15 amino acids. The germline CDR1 and CDR2 sequences are SGHDN and FVKESK. The CDR3 DNA follows: TGTGCCAGCAGCCAAGCGAGCGGGGGGTTCTATGAGCAGTTCTTC. It encodes CASSQASGGFYEQFF.

This clone has a handful of counts. V and J are TRBV5-1 and TRBJ2-6; 9 bases agree with TRBD1. V gave up 3 bases and J gave up 0 bases; unmatched junction bases: 4. The germline CDR1 and CDR2 sequences are SGHRS and YFSETQ. The CDR3 contains 17 residues. The CDR3: CASSSGTGPSGANVLTF. In nucleotides, the CDR3 is TGCGCCAGCAGCTCCGGGACAGGGCCCTCTGGGGCCAACGTCCTGACTTTC.

The chain is built from TRBV19 and TRBJ1-2; possibly TRBD1 for D (6 bases). Per germline, CDR1 LNHDA and CDR2 SQIVND (reference sequence). This CDR3 spans 16 amino acids. The V end lost 6 bases, the J end lost 2 bases, and 19 bases lay between the germline ends. CDR3 coding DNA: TGTGCCAGTAGAGCCCCAGCAGGGGCGACGAACTATGGCTACACCTTC. Protein sequence: CASRAPAGATNYGYTF. The full variable domain, completed using reference TRBV19 and TRBJ1-2, is DGGITQSPKYLFRKEGQNVTLSCEQNLNHDAMYWYRQDPGQGLRLIYYSQIVNDFQKGDIAEGYSVSREKKESFPLTVTSAQKNPTAFYLCASRAPAGATNYGYTFGSGTRLTVV.

The V and J genes are TRBV19 and TRBJ1-1, with 7 positions matching TRBD1. This CDR3 contains 14 residues. CDR1 and CDR2 from the germline V gene are LNHDA and SQIVND (reference sequence). V was clipped by 6 bases and J by 1 base; unmatched bases: 5. The CDR3 sequence is CASREQGPNTEAFF. For the CDR3, the DNA is TGTGCCAGTAGGGAACAGGGGCCGAACACTGAAGCTTTCTTT.

This clone showed up just a few times. This chain uses TRBV7-9 with TRBJ2-7; 7 bases agree with TRBD2. The V gene end was trimmed by 5 bases and the J gene end by 0 bases; junction bases not matched to a gene: 7. CDR3 length: 15 residues. Per the germline V gene, CDR1 is SEHNR and CDR2 is FQNEAQ (reference sequence). The DNA for the CDR3 is TGTGCCAGCAGCCGAGGGAGGGCCCCCTCCTACGAGCAGTACTTC. As protein: CASSRGRAPSYEQYF.

The chain links TRBV30 to TRBJ1-5; the D is unclear. The V and J ends lost 3 bases and 0 bases respectively, with 9 bases between them. The CDR3 has 14 amino acids. Germline V gives CDR1 GTSNPN, CDR2 SVGIG (reference sequence). The CDR3 loop is CAWSAALSNQPQHF. As DNA, the CDR3 is TGTGCCTGGAGCGCGGCCCTTAGCAATCAGCCCCAGCATTTT. The full variable domain, completed using reference TRBV30 and TRBJ1-5, is SQTIHQWPATLVQPVGSPLSLECTVEGTSNPNLYWYRQAAGRGLQLLFYSVGIGQISSEVPQNLSASRPQDRQFILSSKKLLLSDSGFYLCAWSAALSNQPQHFGDGTRLSIL.

As regards this clone: Compared with germline, one end of the junction differs, possibly owing to a read error. V and J are TRBV7-7 and TRBJ2-5, with D possibly being TRBD2 (6 bases). Looked up from germline, CDR1 is SSHAT and CDR2 is FNYEAQ (reference sequence). The CDR3 loop spans 12 amino acids. Here the CDR3 reads CASSGGGETQYF. The CDR3 DNA sequence: TGTGCTAGCAGCGGTGGGGGGGAGACCCAGTACTTC.

The J gene is TRBJ1-4, the V gene TRBV6-1; weak D call: TRBD1 (6 bases). This CDR3 comprises 13 residues. Trimming took off 8 bases at V and 6 bases at J, with 13 bases between the two ends. Germline V CDR1 and CDR2: MNHNS, SASEGT. CDR3 coding DNA: TGTGCCAGCGGGGGGGCGCTGGATGAAAAACTGTTTTTT. This encodes CASGGALDEKLFF.

Only one count was recorded for this clone. This chain joins TRBV15 and TRBJ2-5; 12 bases align to TRBD2. The last part of the DNA fits TRBJ2-4 better; the J call may be wrong. CDR1 is LNHNV, CDR2 YYDKDF, per germline (reference sequence). The CDR3 loop spans 14 amino acids. CDR3 residues: CATSRGGLAGIQYF. The CDR3 coding sequence is TGTGCCACCAGCAGGGGGGGACTAGCGGGCATTCAGTACTTC.

V is TRBV19 and J is TRBJ2-2; TRBD2 agrees at 11 bases. Germline V gene sequence: CDR1 LNHDA, CDR2 SQIVND (reference sequence). J was trimmed by 8 bases and V by 5 bases; bases with no gene match: 7. The CDR3 is 15 residues long. The CDR3 protein is CASSPTSGIQGELFF. The CDR3 bases are TGTGCCAGTAGTCCGACTAGCGGGATTCAGGGGGAGCTGTTTTTT.

The chain uses TRBV7-2 and TRBJ2-5; 8 bases align to TRBD1. The DNA end lines up better with TRBJ2-7; the J call may be wrong. This CDR3 is 14 amino acids long. Germline V CDR1 and CDR2: SGHTA, FQGNSA. The CDR3 DNA reads as TGTGCCAGCAGCTTAGTTGGCAGGGGGCTCGAGCAGTACTTC. Translating it yields CASSLVGRGLEQYF.

The J gene is TRBJ2-5, the V gene TRBV7-9; 9 nucleotides line up with TRBD2. The CDR3 loop spans 17 amino acids. Unmatched junction bases numbered 11, after V lost 1 base and J lost 5 bases. CDR1 and CDR2 from the germline V gene are SEHNR and FQNEAQ (reference sequence). The CDR3 DNA follows: TGTGCCAGCAGCTTAGGAGGGGGCGGGGGGGCCGAGGAGACCCAGTACTTC. It codes for CASSLGGGGGAEETQYF.

The rearrangement links TRBV18 to TRBJ2-1; 7 nucleotides match TRBD1. CDR1 and CDR2 (germline): KGHSH, LQKENI. Losses at the gene ends were 2 bases for V and 3 bases for J; bases not matched to a gene: 4. CDR3 length: 15 residues. CDR3 nucleotides: TGTGCCAGCTCACCAGAGGGACAGATCTACAATGAGCAGTTCTTC. Its protein is CASSPEGQIYNEQFF.

The chain is built from TRBV7-6 and TRBJ2-2; no clear D. This CDR3 has 14 amino acids. Trimming removed 1 base at V and 4 bases at J, with 7 bases between. Germline V CDR1 and CDR2: SGHVS, FNYEAQ. The CDR3 spells CASSLGAPTGELFF. For the CDR3, the DNA is TGTGCCAGCAGCTTAGGAGCACCCACCGGGGAGCTGTTTTTT.

The CDR3 loop reads CASRDTGTPQETQYF. The CDR3 DNA reads as TGTGCCAGCAGGGATACAGGGACCCCCCAAGAGACCCAGTACTTC. This chain joins TRBV6-1 and TRBJ2-5; the D gene is possibly TRBD1 (6 bases). This CDR3 region has 15 residues. In germline, CDR1 is MNHNS, CDR2 SASEGT. With 6 bases removed from V and 1 base from J, the gap between germline ends came to 15 bases.

The CDR3 region has the DNA TGTGCCAGCAATAGCGGGACTGCCTACAATGAGCAGTTCTTC. This gives the protein CASNSGTAYNEQFF. V and J are TRBV2 and TRBJ2-1; the match to TRBD2 covers 8 bases. CDR1 and CDR2 (germline): SNHLY, FYNNEI. Germline trimming cut 7 bases from V and 2 bases from J; bases unmatched to any gene: 4. The CDR3 loop spans 14 amino acids.

This chain connects TRBV6-5 to TRBJ1-2; 8 nucleotides match TRBD1. CDR1 is MNHEY and CDR2 is SVGAGI in the germline V gene. CDR3 length: 12 amino acids. Losses at the gene ends were 6 bases for V and 6 bases for J; bases not matched to a gene: 3. The CDR3 sequence: CASSRTGHGYTF. The CDR3 DNA reads as TGTGCCAGCAGCCGGACAGGGCATGGCTACACCTTC.

As regards this clone: This same CDR3 is encoded by further DNA sequences in the sample. The chain joins TRBV7-2 to TRBJ1-1; D may be TRBD1 (5 bases). The CDR3 length is 15 residues. Between the trimmed V and J ends, which lost 5 bases and 1 base, there was a span of 14 bases. Germline-derived CDR1 and CDR2 are SGHTA and FQGNSA. CDR3 DNA: TGTGCCAGCAGCCTCGCGGGAGGGACGAACACTGAAGCTTTCTTT. Its translation is CASSLAGGTNTEAFF.

Only one count was recorded for this clone. This CDR3 is CASSSPGQFNTGELFF. In DNA, the CDR3 is TGTGCCAGCAGCTCGCCGGGACAGTTTAACACCGGGGAGCTGTTTTTT. V and J are TRBV7-9 and TRBJ2-2; 7 bases agree with TRBD1. This CDR3 has 16 amino acids. Germline values: CDR1 SEHNR, CDR2 FQNEAQ (reference sequence). The ends lost 4 bases at V and 2 bases at J; junction bases unmatched: 7.

This chain uses TRBV7-9 with TRBJ2-5, with 10 bases lining up with TRBD2. This CDR3 region has 15 residues. V lost 6 bases to trimming and J lost 0 bases; unmatched junction nucleotides: 4. Germline loops: CDR1 SEHNR, CDR2 FQNEAQ (reference sequence). The CDR3 DNA is TGTGCCAGCAGACTTAGCGGGGGGTACCAAGAGACCCAGTACTTC. Translating gives CASRLSGGYQETQYF.